This T cell receptor beta chain was recorded in a study of tumor-infiltrating lymphocytes in localized non-small cell lung cancer. Across the study: Patients included smokers and never-smokers with various histologies, some sampled after neoadjuvant chemotherapy. General observations from the study: Different pieces of the same tissue were used for each assay. Tumors had more T cell infiltration than uninvolved lung, per TCRbeta sequencing and CD3 counts.

TCRdb keeps only in-frame clones here, not all; method: immunoSEQ multiplex PCR. Among some 5,000 clones, about 96% were seen once, and the ten largest hold 3.1%. As concerns this clone: Its target is not known.

This CDR3 comprises 16 residues. Trimming cost V 5 bases and J 1 base, with 12 bases left between them. The germline CDR1 and CDR2 sequences are MRHNA and SNTAGT. Input material: uninvolved lung tissue not adjacent to the tumor. This receptor was obtained from a human donor with non-small cell lung cancer. The chain combines TRBV6-4 with TRBJ2-6; D remains unclear. CDR3 sequence reads: CASSPSTLSGANVLTF. The CDR3 DNA sequence: TGTGCCAGCAGTCCGAGCACCCTGTCTGGGGCCAACGTCCTGACTTTC.